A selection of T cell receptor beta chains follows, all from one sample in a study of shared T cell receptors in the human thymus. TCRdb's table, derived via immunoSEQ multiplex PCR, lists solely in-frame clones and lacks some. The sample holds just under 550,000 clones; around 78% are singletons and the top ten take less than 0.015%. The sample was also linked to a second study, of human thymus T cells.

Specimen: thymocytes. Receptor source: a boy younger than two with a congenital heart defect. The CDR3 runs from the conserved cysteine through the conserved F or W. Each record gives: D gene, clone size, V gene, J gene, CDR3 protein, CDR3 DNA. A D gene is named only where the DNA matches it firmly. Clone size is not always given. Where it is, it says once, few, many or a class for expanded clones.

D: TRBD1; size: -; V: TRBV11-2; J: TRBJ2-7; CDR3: CASSFTGGPYEQYF; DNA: TGTGCCAGCAGCTTCACAGGGGGACCCTACGAGCAGTACTTC
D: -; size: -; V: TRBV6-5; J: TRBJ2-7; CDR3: CASSPWTSGEQYF; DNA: TGTGCCAGCAGCCCCTGGACTTCGGGCGAGCAGTACTTC
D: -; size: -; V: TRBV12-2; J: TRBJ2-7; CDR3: CASRLVRCGNYEQYF; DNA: TGTGCAAGTCGCTTAGTGCGATGCGGGAACTACGAGCAGTACTTC
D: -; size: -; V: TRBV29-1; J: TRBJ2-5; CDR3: CSVGGGWDRERGTQYF; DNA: TGCAGCGTCGGGGGGGGTTGGGACAGGGAAAGGGGGACCCAGTACTTC
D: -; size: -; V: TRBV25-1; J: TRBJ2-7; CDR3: CASSEWELPYEQYF; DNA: TGTGCCAGCAGTGAATGGGAGCTTCCCTACGAGCAGTACTTC
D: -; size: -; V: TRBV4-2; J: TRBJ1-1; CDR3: CASSAPGDSAVTEAFF; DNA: TGTGCCAGCAGCGCTCCCGGGGACTCAGCTGTGACTGAAGCTTTCTTT
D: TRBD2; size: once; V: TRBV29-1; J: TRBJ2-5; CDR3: CSVDLAGVGETQYF; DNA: TGCAGCGTTGACCTAGCGGGAGTAGGGGAGACCCAGTACTTC
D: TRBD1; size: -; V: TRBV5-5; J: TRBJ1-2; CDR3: CASSGGQRNYGYTF; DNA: TGTGCCAGCAGCGGGGGACAGCGGAACTATGGCTACACCTTC
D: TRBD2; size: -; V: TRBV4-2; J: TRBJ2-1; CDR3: CASSPGTSGPYNEQFF; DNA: TGTGCCAGCAGCCCGGGGACTAGCGGACCCTACAATGAGCAGTTCTTC
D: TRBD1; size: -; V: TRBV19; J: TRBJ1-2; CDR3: CASGTDRGNYGYTF; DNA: TGTGCCAGTGGGACTGACAGGGGTAACTATGGCTACACCTTC
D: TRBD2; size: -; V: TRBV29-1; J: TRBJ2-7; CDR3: CSVQRTSGLYEQYF; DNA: TGCAGCGTCCAGCGGACTAGCGGCCTCTACGAGCAGTACTTC
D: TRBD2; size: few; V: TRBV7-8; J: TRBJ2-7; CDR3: CASSLEVLAGGKEQYF; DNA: TGTGCCAGCAGCTTAGAGGTTCTAGCGGGAGGAAAAGAGCAGTACTTC
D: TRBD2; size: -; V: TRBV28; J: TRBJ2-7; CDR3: CASSIHTGTSGRYEQYF; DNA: TGTGCCAGCAGTATACATACCGGGACTAGCGGGAGGTACGAGCAGTACTTC
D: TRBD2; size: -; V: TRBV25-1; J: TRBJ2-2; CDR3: CASSESTSGSGELFF; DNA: TGTGCCAGCAGTGAATCAACTAGCGGGAGCGGGGAGCTGTTTTTT
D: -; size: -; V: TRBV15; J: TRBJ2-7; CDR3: CATSGGTRIAYEQYF; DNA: TGTGCCACCAGCGGTGGGACTCGGATCGCCTACGAGCAGTACTTC
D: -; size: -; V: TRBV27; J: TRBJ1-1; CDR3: CASSLGQGNTEAFF; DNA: TGTGCCAGCAGTTTAGGGCAGGGGAACACTGAAGCTTTCTTT